This TCR beta chain was captured by sequencing in a study of OX40 agonist ivuxolimab in advanced cancers. Study context: As their treatment, patients were administered ivuxolimab, an agonistic anti-OX40 (CD134) antibody. Patients in the trial were receiving intravenous ivuxolimab every 2 weeks, at doses of 0.01 to 10 mg/kg.

Only in-frame clones appear in the TCRdb table, and some are missing; sequencing was by immunoSEQ multiplex PCR. The repertoire holds 65,000 to 85,000 clones, with more than 75% as singletons. Trimming took 4 bases from V and 6 from J, leaving 8 bases between them. Germline CDR1 and CDR2: SGHNT and YYREEE (reference sequence). The CDR3 covers 11 residues. Autoimmune disease history or systemic immunosuppression was exclusionary. This sequence originates from an adult with an advanced solid tumor such as melanoma, head and neck, liver or kidney cancer. The genes are TRBV5-4 and TRBJ2-7; perhaps TRBD1 as D (5 bases). The sequencing used CD4+ or CD8+ T cells sorted from blood, collected in a trial of the OX40 agonist ivuxolimab. The CDR3, as DNA: TGTGCCAGCAGCCGACAGTTCGAGCAGTACTTC. It is translated as CASSRQFEQYF.